The 17 T cell receptor beta chains given below trace back to one sample, sequenced in a study of cytomegalovirus exposure and HLA in healthy donors. Primers: 60 Vbeta forward and 13 Jbeta reverse. Sequencing was performed with immunoSEQ multiplex PCR; in TCRdb, only in-frame clones are kept and a portion is missing. Counted here are tens of thousands of clones, about 87% occurring once; the ten biggest clones make up around 3%. The source material was PBMCs. The receptors derive from a boy younger than 18 in good health and CMV-seronegative.

The chain is built from TRBV11-1 and TRBJ2-7; 12 positions agree with TRBD2. Germline assignment: CDR1 SGHAT and CDR2 FQDESV (reference sequence). With 0 bases clipped from V and 3 bases from J, the junction kept 3 bases outside the gene matches. The CDR3 is 16 amino acids. Here the CDR3 DNA reads TGTGCCAGCAGCTTAGCGGGACTAGCGGGTGGCTACGAGCAGTACTTC. Its translation is CASSLAGLAGGYEQYF.

The V call is TRBV7-2, the J call TRBJ1-3; D possibly corresponds to TRBD1 (6 bases). Trimming took off 5 bases at V and 2 bases at J, with 16 bases between the two ends. The length of the CDR3 is 16 residues. Germline CDR1 and CDR2: SGHTA and FQGNSA. The CDR3 DNA reads as TGTGCCAGCAGCCCCGGGGGGGGGCTACCTGGAAACACCATATATTTT. This gives the protein CASSPGGGLPGNTIYF.

The chain combines TRBV21-1 with TRBJ1-1; the table gives TRBD1 as D, unverified against the DNA. TRBV21-1 represents a pseudogene. The length of the CDR3 is 17 residues. CDR3 sequence: CASSKAKVGTVNTEAFF. CDR3 DNA: TGTGCCAGCAGCAAAGCTAAAGTTGGGACAGTCAACACTGAAGCTTTCTTT.

The CDR3: CASSSEVGGNQPQHF. The CDR3 bases are TGTGCCAGCAGTTCAGAGGTGGGTGGCAATCAGCCCCAGCATTTT. This chain uses TRBV6-5 with TRBJ1-5; D remains ambiguous. Germline V gene lookup returns CDR1 MNHEY and CDR2 SVGAGI. Trimming pared 4 bases from V and 2 bases from J, leaving 12 bases between. CDR3 length: 15 amino acids.

The chain uses TRBV7-6 and TRBJ1-5, with D unclear. The V end was cut by 1 base, the J end by 1 base, with 5 bases between. Per the germline V gene, CDR1 is SGHVS and CDR2 is FNYEAQ. The CDR3 is 14 residues long. The CDR3 bases are TGTGCCAGCAGCTTAGACTCGAGCAATCAGCCCCAGCATTTT. Translation gives CASSLDSSNQPQHF.

The chain uses TRBV12-5 and TRBJ2-1; 8 nucleotides align to TRBD1. In germline, CDR1 is LGHNT, CDR2 FRNRAP. The J segment lost 4 bases and the V segment lost 5 bases, leaving 7 bases of the junction unmatched. CDR3 length: 15 amino acids. CDR3 nucleotide sequence: TGTGCTAGTGGTCAGGGGGCGTTTGGGTACAATGAGCAGTTCTTC. This encodes CASGQGAFGYNEQFF.

V gene TRBV19 combines with J gene TRBJ2-1; perhaps TRBD2 as D (6 bases). This CDR3 is built from 13 residues. Trimming removed 5 bases from V and 6 bases from J, with 11 bases in between. Germline assignment: CDR1 LNHDA and CDR2 SQIVND (reference sequence). CDR3 amino acids: CASSYLGGNEQFF. CDR3 coding DNA: TGTGCCAGTAGTTATTTGGGAGGCAATGAGCAGTTCTTC. Using reference TRBV19 and TRBJ2-1 for the parts outside the CDR3, the full variable domain is DGGITQSPKYLFRKEGQNVTLSCEQNLNHDAMYWYRQDPGQGLRLIYYSQIVNDFQKGDIAEGYSVSREKKESFPLTVTSAQKNPTAFYLCASSYLGGNEQFFGPGTRLTVL.

V usage is TRBV6-1 and J usage is TRBJ1-2; D not certain. V dropped 7 bases and J dropped 5 bases, with 14 bases sitting between them. The CDR3 consists of 13 residues. Germline V CDR1 and CDR2: MNHNS, SASEGT. The CDR3 sequence is CASITRHTYGYTF. DNA for the CDR3: TGTGCCAGCATCACTAGGCATACTTATGGCTACACCTTC.

The rearrangement joins TRBV10-3 to TRBJ2-7, with 7 bases aligning to TRBD1. The J segment lost 0 bases and the V segment lost 6 bases, leaving 5 bases of the junction unmatched. This CDR3 has 14 residues. Germline V gene data show CDR1 as ENHRY and CDR2 as SYGVKD. The CDR3 bases are TGTGCCATCAGGGGACAGATTAGCTCCTACGAGCAGTACTTC. Its translation: CAIRGQISSYEQYF.

The gene calls are TRBV10-3 and TRBJ2-3; 7 bases line up with TRBD2. The CDR3 totals 13 residues. The ends lost 2 bases at V and 15 bases at J; junction bases unmatched: 11. CDR1 is ENHRY and CDR2 is SYGVKD in the germline V gene. The DNA of the CDR3 is TGTGCCATCAGTGAGCTGGGGGGGGACGTGCTTTATTTT. Translating gives CAISELGGDVLYF.

This clone came up a few times. This chain links TRBV5-1 with TRBJ1-1, with 9 nucleotides matching TRBD1. CDR1 is SGHRS, CDR2 YFSETQ, per germline. CDR3 size: 15 residues. V shed 6 bases and J 0 bases; nucleotides not matched to a gene: 6. The CDR3 spells CASNYRTGVNTEAFF. The CDR3 nucleotides are TGCGCCAGCAATTACAGGACAGGGGTGAACACTGAAGCTTTCTTT.

This chain links TRBV2 with TRBJ2-1; 9 positions match TRBD2. Germline assignment: CDR1 SNHLY and CDR2 FYNNEI. CDR3 length: 15 residues. V gave up 7 bases and J gave up 3 bases; unmatched junction bases: 7. CDR3 sequence: CASNAGGAFYNEQFF. Written as DNA, the CDR3 is TGTGCCAGCAACGCGGGGGGGGCCTTCTACAATGAGCAGTTCTTC.

This clone was found once. The chain employs TRBV12-5 and TRBJ2-7, with 9 positions matching TRBD1. Germline CDR1 LGHNT, CDR2 FRNRAP. The J segment lost 6 bases and the V segment lost 5 bases, leaving 11 bases of the junction unmatched. The length of the CDR3 is 15 residues. The chain's CDR3 is CASGPGTGHLREQYF. For the CDR3, the DNA is TGTGCTAGTGGTCCCGGGACAGGGCATCTCCGCGAGCAGTACTTC.

The V call is TRBV27, the J call TRBJ2-7, with 10 bases matching TRBD2. Germline V CDR1 and CDR2: MNHEY, SMNVEV (reference sequence). The V and J ends lost 7 bases and 10 bases, in that order; junction bases with no gene match: 13. This CDR3 has 14 amino acids. The CDR3 bases are TGTGCCAGCACTGTAGCGGGGGGACATACGAAACAGTACTTC. This encodes CASTVAGGHTKQYF.

This chain connects TRBV5-1 to TRBJ1-6; 8 nucleotides align to TRBD1. The CDR3 runs to 18 residues. J gave up 8 bases and V 4 bases, and 17 bases lay outside the gene matches. Germline values: CDR1 SGHRS, CDR2 YFSETQ. CDR3: CASSRPEELDREDSPLHF. The CDR3 DNA is TGCGCCAGCAGCCGCCCCGAAGAGCTGGACAGGGAAGATTCACCCCTCCACTTT.

The chain is built from TRBV5-1 and TRBJ2-2, with a tentative D call TRBD2 (5 bases). Looked up from germline, CDR1 is SGHRS and CDR2 is YFSETQ. Trimming shortened V by 3 bases and J by 6 bases, and 15 bases separated the two germline ends. The CDR3 contains 15 residues. The CDR3 nucleotides read TGCGCCAGCAGCTGGCCAGGCGGGCGGTCCGGGGAGCTGTTTTTT. This translates into CASSWPGGRSGELFF.

CDR3 bases: TGTGCCAGTAGCAAAAGGGGACAGCCGACGAACACCGGGGAGCTGTTTTTT. The encoded protein is CASSKRGQPTNTGELFF. This sequence joins TRBV19 and TRBJ2-2; 7 bases line up with TRBD1. The V gene's germline CDR1 is LNHDA and CDR2 SQIVND (reference sequence). The ends lost 6 bases at V and 0 bases at J; junction bases unmatched: 10. CDR3 length equals 17 residues.